Included here is one TCR beta chain sequence, with context. Researchers ran the PCR with 60 Vbeta and 13 Jbeta primers. Data came from immunoSEQ multiplex PCR; TCRdb stores just in-frame clones and leaves some out. The sample has tens of thousands of clones, roughly 71% seen once; the top ten hold 2.5% to 3%. The data stem from a study of cytomegalovirus exposure and HLA in healthy donors. Germline trimming cut 6 bases from V and 5 bases from J; bases unmatched to any gene: 5. This CDR3 has 15 amino acids. Germline V gene data show CDR1 as SNHLY and CDR2 as FYNNEI. The source is a man over 45 in good health and CMV-seronegative. The chain uses TRBV2 and TRBJ2-1, with 12 positions matching TRBD2. The sample consisted of PBMCs. The DNA for the CDR3 is TGTGCCAGCAGAGAACTAGCGGGGGGTAACAATGAGCAGTTCTTC. Translation: CASRELAGGNNEQFF.